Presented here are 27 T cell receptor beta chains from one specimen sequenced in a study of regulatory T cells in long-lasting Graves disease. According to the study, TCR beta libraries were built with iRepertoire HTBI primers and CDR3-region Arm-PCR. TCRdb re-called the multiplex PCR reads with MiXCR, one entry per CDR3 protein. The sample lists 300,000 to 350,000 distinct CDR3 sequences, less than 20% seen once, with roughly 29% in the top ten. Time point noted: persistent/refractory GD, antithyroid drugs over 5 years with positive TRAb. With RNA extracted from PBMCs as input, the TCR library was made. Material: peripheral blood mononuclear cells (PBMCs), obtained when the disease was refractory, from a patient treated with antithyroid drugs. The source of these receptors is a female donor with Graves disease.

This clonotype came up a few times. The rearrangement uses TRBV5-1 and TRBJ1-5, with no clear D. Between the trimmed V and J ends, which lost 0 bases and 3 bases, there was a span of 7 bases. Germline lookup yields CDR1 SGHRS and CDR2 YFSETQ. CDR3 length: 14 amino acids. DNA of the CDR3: TGCGCCAGCAGCTTGGACATTAACAATCAGCCCCAGCATTTT. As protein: CASSLDINNQPQHF.

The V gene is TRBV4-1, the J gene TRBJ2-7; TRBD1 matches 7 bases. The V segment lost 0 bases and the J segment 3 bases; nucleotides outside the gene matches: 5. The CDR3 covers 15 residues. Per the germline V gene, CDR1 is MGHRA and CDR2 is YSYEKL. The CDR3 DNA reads TGCGCCAGCAGCCAAGAGGACCGGACAGGCTACGAGCAGTACTTC. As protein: CASSQEDRTGYEQYF.

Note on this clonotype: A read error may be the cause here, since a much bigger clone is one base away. The DNA of the CDR3 is TGCAGCGTTAGGGGCAGTCGCTTTGGCTACACCTTC. It codes for CSVRGSRFGYTF. The V call is TRBV29-1, the J call TRBJ1-2; TRBD1 is a possible D gene (5 bases). This CDR3 contains 12 residues. CDR1 and CDR2 from the germline V gene are SQVTM and ANQGSEA. Trimming pared 5 bases from V and 7 bases from J, leaving 14 bases between.

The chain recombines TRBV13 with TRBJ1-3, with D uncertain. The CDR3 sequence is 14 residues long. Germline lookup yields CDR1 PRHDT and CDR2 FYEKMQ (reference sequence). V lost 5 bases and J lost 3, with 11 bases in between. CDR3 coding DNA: TGTGCCAGCAGCCCCCCTCGAGGTGGAAACACCATATATTTT. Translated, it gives CASSPPRGGNTIYF.

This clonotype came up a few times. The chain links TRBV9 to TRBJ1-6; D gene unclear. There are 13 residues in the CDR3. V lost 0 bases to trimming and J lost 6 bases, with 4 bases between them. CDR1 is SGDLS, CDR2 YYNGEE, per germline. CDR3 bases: TGTGCCAGCAGCGTAGAGAGTAATTCACCCCTCCACTTT. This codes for CASSVESNSPLHF.

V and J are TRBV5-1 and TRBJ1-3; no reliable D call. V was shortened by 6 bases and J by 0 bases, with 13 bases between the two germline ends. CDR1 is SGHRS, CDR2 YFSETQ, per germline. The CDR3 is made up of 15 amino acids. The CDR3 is CASKSETGSGNTIYF. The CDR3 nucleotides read TGCGCCAGCAAAAGCGAGACCGGCTCTGGAAACACCATATATTTT.

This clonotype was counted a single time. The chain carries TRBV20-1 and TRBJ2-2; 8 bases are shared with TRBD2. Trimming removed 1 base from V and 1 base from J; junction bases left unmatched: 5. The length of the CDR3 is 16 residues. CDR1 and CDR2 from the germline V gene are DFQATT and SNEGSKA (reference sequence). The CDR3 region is CSARALAGGNTGELFF. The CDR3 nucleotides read TGCAGTGCTAGAGCTTTGGCGGGAGGGAACACCGGGGAGCTGTTTTTT.

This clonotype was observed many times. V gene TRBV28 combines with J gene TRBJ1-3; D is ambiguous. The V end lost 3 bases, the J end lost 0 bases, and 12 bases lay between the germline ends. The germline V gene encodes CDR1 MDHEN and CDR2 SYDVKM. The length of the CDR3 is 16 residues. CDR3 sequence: CASSLVGSSSGNTIYF. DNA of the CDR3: TGTGCCAGCAGTTTGGTCGGATCTTCCTCTGGAAACACCATATATTTT. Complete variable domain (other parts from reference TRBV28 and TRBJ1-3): DVKVTQSSRYLVKRTGEKVFLECVQDMDHENMFWYRQDPGLGLRLIYFSYDVKMKEKGDIPEGYSVSREKKERFSLILESASTNQTSMYLCASSLVGSSSGNTIYFGEGSWLTVV.

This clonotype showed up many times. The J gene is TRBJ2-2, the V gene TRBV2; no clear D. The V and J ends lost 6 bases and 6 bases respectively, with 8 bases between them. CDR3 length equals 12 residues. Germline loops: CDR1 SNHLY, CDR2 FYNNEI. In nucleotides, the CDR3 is TGTGCCAGCAGCGTAGCTTCCGGGGAGCTGTTTTTT. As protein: CASSVASGELFF.

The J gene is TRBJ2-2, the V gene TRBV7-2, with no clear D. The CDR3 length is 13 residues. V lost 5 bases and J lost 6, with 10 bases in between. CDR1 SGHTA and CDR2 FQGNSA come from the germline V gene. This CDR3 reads CASSLNIAGELFF. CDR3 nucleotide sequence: TGTGCCAGCAGCCTCAATATAGCCGGGGAGCTGTTTTTT.

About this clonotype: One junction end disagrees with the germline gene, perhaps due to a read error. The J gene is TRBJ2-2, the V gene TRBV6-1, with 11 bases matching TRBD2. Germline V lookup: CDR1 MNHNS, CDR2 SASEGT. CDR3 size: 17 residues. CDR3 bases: TGTGCCAGCCGGTCTCTAGCGGGAGGTTCGTACACCGGGGAGCTGCTTTTT. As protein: CASRSLAGGSYTGELLF.

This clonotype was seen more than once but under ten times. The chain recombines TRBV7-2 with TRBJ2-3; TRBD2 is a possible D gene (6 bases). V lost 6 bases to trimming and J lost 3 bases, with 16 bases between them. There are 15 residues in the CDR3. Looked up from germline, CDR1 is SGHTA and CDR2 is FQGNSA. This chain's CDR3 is CASRQGGLRTDTQYF. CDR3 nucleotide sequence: TGTGCCAGCAGGCAGGGTGGACTAAGGACAGATACGCAGTATTTT.

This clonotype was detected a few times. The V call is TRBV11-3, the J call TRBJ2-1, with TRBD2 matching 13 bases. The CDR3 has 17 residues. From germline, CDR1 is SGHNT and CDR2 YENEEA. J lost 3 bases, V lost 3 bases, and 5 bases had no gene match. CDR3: CASSFGRLAGGYNEQFF. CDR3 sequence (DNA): TGTGCCAGCAGCTTTGGCCGACTAGCGGGGGGCTACAATGAGCAGTTCTTC. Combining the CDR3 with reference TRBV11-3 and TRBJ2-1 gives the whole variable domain EAGVVQSPRYKIIEKKQPVAFWCNPISGHNTLYWYLQNLGQGPELLIRYENEEAVDDSQLPKDRFSAERLKGVDSTLKIQPAELGDSAVYLCASSFGRLAGGYNEQFFGPGTRLTVL.

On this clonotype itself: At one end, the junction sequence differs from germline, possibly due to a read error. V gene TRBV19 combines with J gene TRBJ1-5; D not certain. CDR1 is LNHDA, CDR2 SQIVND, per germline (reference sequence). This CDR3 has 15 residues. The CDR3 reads CASGIGRVGNQPQHF. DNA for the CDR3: TGTGCCAGTGGTATAGGAAGGGTAGGGAATCAGCCCCAGCATTTT.

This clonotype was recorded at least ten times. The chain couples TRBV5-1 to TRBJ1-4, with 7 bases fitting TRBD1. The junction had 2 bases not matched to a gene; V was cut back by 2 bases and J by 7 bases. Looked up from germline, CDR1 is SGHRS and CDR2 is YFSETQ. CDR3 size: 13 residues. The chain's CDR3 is CASSFRGIEKLFF. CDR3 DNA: TGCGCCAGCAGCTTCAGGGGGATTGAAAAACTGTTTTTT.

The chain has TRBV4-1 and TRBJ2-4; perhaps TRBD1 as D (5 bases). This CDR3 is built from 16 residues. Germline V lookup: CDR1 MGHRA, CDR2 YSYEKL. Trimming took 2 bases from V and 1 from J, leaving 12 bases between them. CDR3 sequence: CASSQRQKGAKNIQYF. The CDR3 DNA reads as TGCGCCAGCAGCCAAAGACAAAAGGGGGCCAAAAACATTCAGTACTTC.

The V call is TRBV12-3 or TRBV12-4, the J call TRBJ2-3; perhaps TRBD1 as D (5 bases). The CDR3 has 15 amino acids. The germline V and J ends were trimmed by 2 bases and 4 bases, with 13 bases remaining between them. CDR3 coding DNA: TGTGCCAGCAGTTTAACAGGAGATAGAGCAGATACGCAGTATTTT. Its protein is CASSLTGDRADTQYF.

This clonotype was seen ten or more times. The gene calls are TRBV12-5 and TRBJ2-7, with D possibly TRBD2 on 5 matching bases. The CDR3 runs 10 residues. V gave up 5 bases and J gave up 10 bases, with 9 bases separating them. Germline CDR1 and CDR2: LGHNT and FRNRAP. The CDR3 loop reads CASGPPGQYF. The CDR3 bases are TGTGCTAGTGGTCCCCCGGGACAGTACTTC.

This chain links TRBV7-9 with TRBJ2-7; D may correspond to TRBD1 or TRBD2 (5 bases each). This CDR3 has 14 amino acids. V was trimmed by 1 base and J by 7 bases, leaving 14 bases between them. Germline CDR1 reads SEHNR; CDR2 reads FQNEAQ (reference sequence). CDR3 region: CASSLGQRVGEQYF. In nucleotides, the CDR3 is TGTGCCAGCAGCTTAGGACAGAGGGTCGGGGAGCAGTACTTC.

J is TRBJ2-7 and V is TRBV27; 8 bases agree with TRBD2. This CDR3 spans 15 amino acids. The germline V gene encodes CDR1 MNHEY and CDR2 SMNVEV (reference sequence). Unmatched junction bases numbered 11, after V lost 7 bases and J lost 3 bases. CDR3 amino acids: CASKLDGRVIYEQYF. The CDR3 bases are TGTGCCAGCAAGTTGGACGGGAGGGTTATCTACGAGCAGTACTTC.

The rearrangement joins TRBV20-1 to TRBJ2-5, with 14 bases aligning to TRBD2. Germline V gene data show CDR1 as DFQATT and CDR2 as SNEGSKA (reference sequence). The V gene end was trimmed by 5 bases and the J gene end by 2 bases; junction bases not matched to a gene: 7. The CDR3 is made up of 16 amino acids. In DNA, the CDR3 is TGCAGTGCTCTTCCGACTAGCGGGAGGGATCAAGAGACCCAGTACTTC. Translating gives CSALPTSGRDQETQYF.

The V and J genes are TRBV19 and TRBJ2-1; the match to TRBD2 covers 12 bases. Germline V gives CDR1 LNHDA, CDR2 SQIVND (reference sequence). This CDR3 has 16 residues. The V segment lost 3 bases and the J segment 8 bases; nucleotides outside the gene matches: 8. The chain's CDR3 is CASSMASGRANYEQFF. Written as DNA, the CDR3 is TGTGCCAGTAGTATGGCTAGCGGGAGGGCCAACTATGAGCAGTTCTTC.

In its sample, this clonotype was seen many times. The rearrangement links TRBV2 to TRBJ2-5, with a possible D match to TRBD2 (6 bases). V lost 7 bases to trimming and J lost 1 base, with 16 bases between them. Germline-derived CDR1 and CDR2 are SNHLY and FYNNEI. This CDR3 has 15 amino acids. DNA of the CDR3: TGTGCCAGCAAGATGAGGCGGGACTCCCAAGAGACCCAGTACTTC. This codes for CASKMRRDSQETQYF.

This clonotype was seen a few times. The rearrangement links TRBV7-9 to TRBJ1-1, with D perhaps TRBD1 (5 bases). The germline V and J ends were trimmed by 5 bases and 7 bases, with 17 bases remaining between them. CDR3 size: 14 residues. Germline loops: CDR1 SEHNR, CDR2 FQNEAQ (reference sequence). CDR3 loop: CASSDPGRNGEAFF. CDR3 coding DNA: TGTGCCAGCAGCGATCCGGGACGAAATGGTGAAGCTTTCTTT.

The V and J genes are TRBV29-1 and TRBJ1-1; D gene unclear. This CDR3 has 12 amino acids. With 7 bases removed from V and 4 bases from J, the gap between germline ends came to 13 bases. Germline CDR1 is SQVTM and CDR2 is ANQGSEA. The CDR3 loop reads CSALLAGTEAFF. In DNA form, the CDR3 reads TGCAGCGCCCTACTCGCAGGCACTGAAGCTTTCTTT.

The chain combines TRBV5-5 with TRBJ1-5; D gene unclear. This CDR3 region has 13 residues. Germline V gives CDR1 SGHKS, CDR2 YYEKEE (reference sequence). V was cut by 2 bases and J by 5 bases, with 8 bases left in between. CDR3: CASSLTSDQPQHF. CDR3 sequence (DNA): TGTGCCAGCAGCTTAACCTCAGATCAGCCCCAGCATTTT.

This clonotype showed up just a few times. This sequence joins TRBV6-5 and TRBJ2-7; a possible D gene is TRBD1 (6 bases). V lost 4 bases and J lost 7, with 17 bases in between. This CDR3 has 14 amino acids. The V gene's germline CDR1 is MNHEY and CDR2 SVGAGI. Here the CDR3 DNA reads TGTGCCAGCAGTTTCCCAGGGGCAAGAGGGGAGCAGTACTTC. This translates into CASSFPGARGEQYF.